This note documents a single T cell receptor beta chain sequence. In the original workflow: Amplification with reference gene primers provided the estimates of nucleated cell counts. Assay used: immunoSEQ multiplex PCR; TCRdb lists only in-frame clones, some missing. V and J calls plus clone size are reproduced from that table; the DNA served to infer D and trimming. Of about 130,000 clones in the sample, about 75% were seen once. This sample was included in a study of blood T cell repertoires in COVID-19. In the study overall: From T cells, B-cell-depleted T cells, or PBMCs came the material, which was cDNA or gDNA.

Trimming pared 4 bases from V and 0 bases from J, leaving 10 bases between. Germline V gene sequence: CDR1 LGHDT, CDR2 YNNKEL (reference sequence). The CDR3 runs to 15 residues. The sequenced sample consisted of peripheral blood. The chain links TRBV3-1 (or the pseudogene TRBV3-2) to TRBJ1-3; D is perhaps TRBD1 (6 bases). This clonotype was obtained from a man aged 80 or over with acute or convalescent COVID-19. CDR3 sequence (DNA): TGTGCCAGCAGCCTCACAGGGTTCTCTGGAAACACCATATATTTT. Translated: CASSLTGFSGNTIYF.